The entry below describes one T cell receptor beta chain. Its target is unknown. Germline lookup yields CDR1 DFQATT and CDR2 SNEGSKA (reference sequence). The CDR3 loop spans 14 amino acids. With 6 bases removed from V and 11 bases from J, the gap between germline ends came to 25 bases. The data were taken from a study of blood T cells in healthy people across ages. Whole-study findings and limits: Possibly confounding the expanded clonotype changes was the fact that donor CMV status was unknown.

With a J-beta primer mix and a sample-barcoded 5' primer, a second PCR ran about 7 to 11 cycles. TCRdb reanalysed the 5' RACE reads using MiXCR and keeps one entry per CDR3 protein. The table shows over 600,000 distinct CDR3 sequences, with 35% to 50% occurring only once. The chain links TRBV20-1 to TRBJ2-5; D tentatively fits TRBD1 or TRBD2 (5 bases each). What was sequenced was blood. The clonotype comes from a man at least 80 years old in good health. This CDR3 is CSAGSEGPYNEQYF. The CDR3 nucleotides are TGCAGTGCCGGCAGCGAGGGGCCCTACAATGAGCAGTACTTC.